The 8 T cell receptor beta chains in this list originate from one sample, sequenced in a study of control samples from healthy donors and cancer patients. Here immunoSEQ multiplex PCR was the method, and the copy in TCRdb shows in-frame clones only, minus some. The data hold tens of thousands of clones, with more than 70% observed a single time. Sequencing was performed on PBMCs. The source is a man aged 35 to 55 with colorectal cancer.

The chain is built from TRBV27 and TRBJ2-1; 9 bases fit TRBD2. The CDR3 contains 18 residues. Germline assignment: CDR1 MNHEY and CDR2 SMNVEV (reference sequence). Losses at the gene ends were 6 bases for V and 2 bases for J; bases not matched to a gene: 14. The CDR3 spells CASSLTPRLADTYNEQFF. The CDR3 region has the DNA TGTGCCAGCAGCCTGACCCCAAGACTAGCGGATACCTACAATGAGCAGTTCTTC.

J is TRBJ1-5 and V is TRBV7-2, with no clear D. Per germline, CDR1 SGHTA and CDR2 FQGNSA. Deletions cut 5 bases from V and 1 base from J, with 15 bases between. The CDR3 totals 16 residues. In DNA, the CDR3 is TGTGCCAGCAGCCTAGAGATCGGTCAGAGCAATCAGCCCCAGCATTTT. Protein sequence: CASSLEIGQSNQPQHF.

The chain uses TRBV30 and TRBJ2-2; 9 bases are shared with TRBD1. The J segment lost 6 bases and the V segment lost 2 bases, leaving 10 bases of the junction unmatched. The CDR3 is made up of 16 amino acids. The germline gives CDR1 GTSNPN, CDR2 SVGIG (reference sequence). Here the CDR3 reads CAWSPLPGQGPGELFF. The CDR3 bases are TGTGCCTGGAGTCCGCTTCCGGGACAGGGTCCCGGGGAGCTGTTTTTT.

This clone came up once. This chain links TRBV5-1 with TRBJ2-2; no firm D call. Germline V lookup: CDR1 SGHRS, CDR2 YFSETQ. This CDR3 is 14 amino acids long. V was clipped by 0 bases and J by 2 bases, with 5 bases between them. Here the CDR3 reads CASSLALNTGELFF. The CDR3 DNA sequence: TGCGCCAGCAGCTTGGCGTTAAACACCGGGGAGCTGTTTTTT.

This clone was seen just once. This rearrangement joins TRBV5-1 to TRBJ2-1; 11 bases match TRBD2. CDR1 SGHRS and CDR2 YFSETQ come from the germline V gene. V shed 4 bases and J 7 bases; nucleotides not matched to a gene: 7. This CDR3 is built from 15 residues. CDR3 loop: CASSRNSGRGNEQFF. CDR3 sequence (DNA): TGCGCCAGCAGCCGGAATAGCGGGAGGGGGAATGAGCAGTTCTTC.

For the CDR3, the DNA is TGTGCCAGCTCACAATCGGAGTTGACCTCTGGAAACACCATATATTTT. As protein: CASSQSELTSGNTIYF. This chain uses TRBV18 with TRBJ1-3; D gene ambiguous. Germline CDR1 is KGHSH and CDR2 is LQKENI. The CDR3 contains 16 residues. V lost 4 bases, J lost 0 bases, and 13 bases lay in between.

The genes are TRBV27 and TRBJ1-4; D is ambiguous. Germline V gives CDR1 MNHEY, CDR2 SMNVEV (reference sequence). The CDR3 is made up of 13 amino acids. V was trimmed by 3 bases and J by 4 bases, leaving 6 bases between them. The CDR3 coding sequence is TGTGCCAGCAGTTTCAGGCTTAATGAAAAACTGTTTTTT. Translating gives CASSFRLNEKLFF.

The V gene is TRBV4-1, the J gene TRBJ1-2; D uncertain. Germline loops: CDR1 MGHRA, CDR2 YSYEKL. CDR3 length equals 16 residues. Between the trimmed V and J ends, which lost 0 bases and 4 bases, there was a span of 15 bases. CDR3 in amino acids: CASSQDAEAGSYGYTF. DNA for the CDR3: TGCGCCAGCAGCCAAGATGCGGAGGCAGGCTCCTATGGCTACACCTTC.